The clone carrying this T cell receptor beta chain was seen repeatedly, ten times or more. Its antigen remains unknown. This sample was included in a study of T-cell memory formation after mild COVID-19. Study context: Among the donors, TCR clusters were largely specific to each donor.

Constant-segment primers and 5'RACE yielded cDNA libraries for TCR alpha and TCR beta, each carrying sample barcodes and UMIs. TCRdb re-analysed the 5' RACE reads in MiXCR, keeping a single row per CDR3 protein. The table records tens of thousands of distinct CDR3 sequences, roughly 7.2% of them present only once. CDR3 size: 14 residues. The ends were cut back, 7 bases at V and 4 bases at J, with 13 bases in the middle. Broader study findings: The study found balanced CD4/CD8 in clones contracting day 15 to 85 and a CD4+ lean in later expanders. In pre-infection memory, a portion of responding clones appeared, which suggested that cross-reactive memory joined.

The specimen sequenced was PBMCs or a T cell subset sorted from them (not recorded which). The V and J genes are TRBV12-3 or TRBV12-4 and TRBJ2-2; D unclear. The source is a man between 18 and 29 years old who had mild COVID-19 (a few samples of this study predate the infection). Cell type and time point are not known. The CDR3 nucleotides read TGTGCCAGCACCACGGTTCTTTCCACCGGGGAGCTGTTTTTT. Translating it yields CASTTVLSTGELFF.